This entry lists 3 T cell receptor beta chains sequenced from one sample in a study of T cell responses to AZD1222 COVID-19 vaccine. Method: immunoSEQ multiplex PCR; TCRdb's copy keeps in-frame clones and lacks some. The sample contains under 150,000 clones, around 90% of which appear only once. The specimen was peripheral blood, collected 28 days after the second AZD1222 dose. These receptors were collected from an adult who received the AZD1222 COVID-19 vaccine.

The rearrangement joins TRBV6-5 to TRBJ2-7; 8 bases are shared with TRBD1. In germline, CDR1 is MNHEY, CDR2 SVGAGI. V trimming: 6 bases; J trimming: 6 bases; junction bases outside the gene matches: 7. The CDR3 is 13 amino acids. The CDR3 protein is CASSRDRIAEQYF. The DNA of the CDR3 is TGTGCCAGCAGCCGGGACAGGATTGCCGAGCAGTACTTC.

The gene calls are TRBV6-2 or TRBV6-3 and TRBJ1-1, with 8 bases matching TRBD1. V lost 6 bases to trimming and J lost 5 bases; unmatched junction nucleotides: 14. Germline V gene sequence: CDR1 MNHEY, CDR2 SVGEGT. The CDR3 has 16 residues. CDR3 loop: CASSPSRDRQGTEAFF. The CDR3 nucleotides read TGTGCCAGCAGCCCTTCCCGGGACAGGCAGGGGACTGAAGCTTTCTTT.

This sequence joins TRBV11-2 and TRBJ2-5, with 9 bases matching TRBD2. J lost 5 bases, V lost 1 base, and 5 bases had no gene match. The length of the CDR3 is 15 residues. CDR1 is SGHAT and CDR2 is FQNNGV in the germline V gene. The CDR3 nucleotides are TGTGCCAGCAGCTTAGCGGGACTAGCCGTGGAGACCCAGTACTTC. The encoded protein is CASSLAGLAVETQYF.